Listed below are T cell receptor beta chains from one sample, sequenced in a study of shared clonotypes between healthy human individuals. TCRdb keeps only in-frame clones here, not all; method: immunoSEQ multiplex PCR. The table includes some 2 million clones, less than 95% detected once. The source material was naive CD8+ T cells sorted from blood. These TCRs come from a young man in good health. Each CDR3 is given with its conserved first and last residue. D genes are given only for firm matches. Size values are once, few and many counts, or a class for expanded clones, and some rows have none.

TRBD1 | TRBJ1-1 | NA | TRBV4-1 | TGCGCCAGCAGCCTAGGACAGGGGGCGAGCACTGAAGCTTTCTTT | CASSLGQGASTEAFF
NA | TRBJ2-5 | NA | TRBV21-1 | TGTGCCAGCAGCAAAGGCGAGGCATTGGAGACCCAGTACTTC | CASSKGEALETQYF
NA | TRBJ1-4 | NA | TRBV5-1 | TGCGCCAGCAGCTTGGCCGGCGGGGGAAACCCTAATGAAAAACTGTTTTTT | CASSLAGGGNPNEKLFF
TRBD2 | TRBJ2-1 | NA | TRBV6-9 | TGTGCCAACAGAAATCTCTGGACTAGCGGGAGAGTAGCAAATGAGCAGTTCTTC | CANRNLWTSGRVANEQFF
NA | TRBJ1-4 | once | TRBV4-1 | TGCGCCAGCAGCCATCCCAAGACGCTGTGGGATGAAAAACTGTTTTTT | CASSHPKTLWDEKLFF
NA | TRBJ2-7 | NA | TRBV7-9 | TGTGCCAGCAGCAGCCCCTGGGGGGACTACGAGCAGTACTTC | CASSSPWGDYEQYF
TRBD2 | TRBJ2-7 | NA | TRBV5-4 | TGTGCCAGCAGCTTCGGGGGGGAGAGCTCCTACGAGCAGTACTTC | CASSFGGESSYEQYF
NA | TRBJ1-1 | NA | TRBV27 | TGTGCCAGCAGTTTTGGGGCTGGCACTGAAGCTTTCTTT | CASSFGAGTEAFF
NA | TRBJ2-2 | NA | TRBV4-3 | TGCGCCAGCAGCCAAACAAGTAGCGCTAGCTTCGGAGCCGGGGAGCTGTTTTTT | CASSQTSSASFGAGELFF
TRBD2 | TRBJ2-1 | NA | TRBV29-1 | TGCAGCGTTGAAGGGCTAGCGGGGCACAATGAGCAGTTCTTC | CSVEGLAGHNEQFF
NA | TRBJ2-3 | NA | TRBV4-1 | TGCGCCAGCAGCCCAGGGGGGGGCTGGGATACGCAGTATTTT | CASSPGGGWDTQYF
NA | TRBJ1-5 | NA | TRBV19 | TGTGCCAGTACCCCGGGGGGCTCAGCAGGGCCCCAGCATTTT | CASTPGGSAGPQHF
TRBD2 | TRBJ2-3 | NA | TRBV27 | TGTGCCAGCAGTTTATGGGCGGGAGGGGTGCAAGATACGCAGTATTTT | CASSLWAGGVQDTQYF
NA | TRBJ2-1 | NA | TRBV7-6 | TGTGCCAGCAGCTTAGACGGCAGCTCCTACAATGAGCAGTTCTTC | CASSLDGSSYNEQFF
TRBD2 | TRBJ2-7 | NA | TRBV7-9 | TGTGCCAGCAGCCCGACTCGGACTAGCGGGTACGAGCAGTACTTC | CASSPTRTSGYEQYF